This is a list of T cell receptor beta chains from one sample in a study of T cell changes during pregnancy in multiple sclerosis. Repertoires were generated with immunoSEQ multiplex PCR, while TCRdb's copy carries only in-frame clones and drops some. This sample yields under 50,000 clones, of which around 90% are seen a single time; about 0.73% belongs to the top ten. The source material was CD4+ T cells from peripheral blood mononuclear cells, sampled in the first trimester of pregnancy. The receptors were sampled from a female donor with multiple sclerosis, enrolled in a pregnancy study. Each CDR3 is given without its conserved first and last residue. A D gene is named only where the DNA matches it firmly. Part of the rows lack a size; the others show once, few, many or a class for expanded clones.

NA	once	TRBV28	TRBJ2-2	ASSLLVGAPSGELF
TRBD2	NA	TRBV10-3	TRBJ2-3	AISEAITSGRTDTQY
NA	NA	TRBV4-1	TRBJ2-7	ASSPTGSSYEQY
TRBD2	NA	TRBV7-9	TRBJ2-3	ASSSFSGRAFKSGTQY
TRBD2	NA	TRBV14	TRBJ2-1	ASSHLGGLAGVYQSDEQF
TRBD1	NA	TRBV29-1	TRBJ1-4	SVGLRGPNEKLF
TRBD2	NA	TRBV5-1	TRBJ2-1	ASSLARGSGNMGNEQF
TRBD2	NA	TRBV7-2	TRBJ2-3	ASSSQLAVMGYTQY
TRBD2	NA	TRBV6-6	TRBJ2-5	ASSTRGGPETQY
TRBD2	NA	TRBV12-5	TRBJ2-5	ASSSPDRSSGRKTQY
TRBD2	NA	TRBV7-2	TRBJ2-7	ASSLGTRYEQY
TRBD1	NA	TRBV19	TRBJ1-5	ASSVGQGGNQPQH
NA	once	TRBV15	TRBJ2-5	ATSRETSQETQY
TRBD1	NA	TRBV27	TRBJ1-1	ASRGVTGGGMNTEAF
NA	once	TRBV7-8	TRBJ2-1	ASSVDRRPSYNEQF
NA	NA	TRBV7-6	TRBJ2-7	ASSLDTTAGSYEQY
NA	once	TRBV28	TRBJ1-5	ASSFSPLNQPQH
NA	NA	TRBV28	TRBJ2-1	ASSETRGNEQF
TRBD2	NA	TRBV28	TRBJ2-7	ASSSPLGTSGRNYEQY
TRBD1	NA	TRBV10-3	TRBJ2-2	AISARGPPTGELF
TRBD1	NA	TRBV28	TRBJ2-6	ASQSGTGLSGANVLT
TRBD2	NA	TRBV19	TRBJ2-1	ASSIDRTGTSGRNEQF
NA	NA	TRBV9	TRBJ2-1	ASSVGVAALSSYNEQF
NA	NA	TRBV11-1	TRBJ2-5	ASSLGGQGQETQY